This T cell receptor beta chain was sequenced in a study of cytomegalovirus exposure and HLA in healthy donors. Per the germline V gene, CDR1 is SGHRS and CDR2 is YFSETQ. CDR3 length: 13 amino acids. Trimming left V 5 bases short and J 7 bases short, with 15 bases between. Primers: 60 Vbeta forward and 13 Jbeta reverse. Sequenced by immunoSEQ multiplex PCR; TCRdb stores in-frame clones only, minus some. The table shows 150,000 or so clones, with about 77% occurring only once. The sequencing input was PBMCs. This receptor was identified in a female donor in good health and CMV-seronegative. This chain connects TRBV5-1 to TRBJ1-1; TRBD1 might be the D (5 bases). CDR3 sequence reads: CASSYIDSCEAFF. In DNA form, the CDR3 reads TGCGCCAGCAGTTACATTGACAGTTGTGAAGCTTTCTTT.